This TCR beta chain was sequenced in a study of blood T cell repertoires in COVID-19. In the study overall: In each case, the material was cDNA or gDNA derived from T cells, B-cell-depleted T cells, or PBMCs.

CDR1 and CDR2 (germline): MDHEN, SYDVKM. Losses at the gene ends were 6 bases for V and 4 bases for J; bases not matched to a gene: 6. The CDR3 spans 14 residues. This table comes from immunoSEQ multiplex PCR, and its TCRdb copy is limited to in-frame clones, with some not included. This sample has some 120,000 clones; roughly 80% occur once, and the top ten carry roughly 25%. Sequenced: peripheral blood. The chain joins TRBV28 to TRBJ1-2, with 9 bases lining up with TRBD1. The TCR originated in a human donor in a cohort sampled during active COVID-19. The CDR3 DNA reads TGTGCCAGCAGATCACAGGGGGCCGGCTATGGCTACACCTTC. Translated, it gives CASRSQGAGYGYTF.